A selection of T cell receptor beta chains follows, all from one sample in a study of blood T cell repertoires in COVID-19. Repertoires were generated with immunoSEQ multiplex PCR, while TCRdb's copy carries only in-frame clones and drops some. The sample holds around 81,000 clones; around 88% are singletons and the top ten take roughly 4.8%. The sequencing input was peripheral blood. The receptors stem from an elderly woman with acute or convalescent COVID-19. Both conserved end residues are part of each CDR3. D genes are given only for firm matches. Clone size is given for some rows only: seen once, a few or many times, or a class if the clone is expanded.

CDR3: CASSGLRRGTDDEQFF; DNA: TGTGCCAGCAGCGGACTCCGCCGGGGAACAGACGATGAGCAGTTCTTC; size: .; D: .; J: TRBJ2-1; V: TRBV6-6
CDR3: CASSLSGRSSYNEQFF; DNA: TGTGCCAGCAGCCTCTCGGGGAGGAGCTCCTACAATGAGCAGTTCTTC; size: .; D: .; J: TRBJ2-1; V: TRBV14
CDR3: CASRTGDEQYF; DNA: TGTGCCAGCAGGACGGGGGACGAGCAGTACTTC; size: .; D: .; J: TRBJ2-7; V: TRBV12-3/TRBV12-4
CDR3: CASSSSGSRNQPQHF; DNA: TGTGCCAGCAGTTCCTCGGGGAGCCGCAATCAGCCCCAGCATTTT; size: .; D: .; J: TRBJ1-5; V: TRBV6-2/TRBV6-3
CDR3: CASRGGGPLDTQYF; DNA: TGTGCCAGCAGAGGGGGGGGTCCTTTGGATACGCAGTATTTT; size: .; D: .; J: TRBJ2-3; V: TRBV4-2
CDR3: CASSQDRVSGTGELFF; DNA: TGTGCCAGCAGCCAAGACAGGGTCTCGGGCACCGGGGAGCTGTTTTTT; size: .; D: .; J: TRBJ2-2; V: TRBV4-2
CDR3: CASIDQGGGYTF; DNA: TGTGCCAGCATCGATCAGGGAGGCGGCTACACCTTC; size: .; D: .; J: TRBJ1-2; V: TRBV3-1/TRBV3-2
CDR3: CSPRLAGARDTQYF; DNA: TGCAGCCCCCGGCTAGCGGGGGCCCGGGATACGCAGTATTTT; size: .; D: TRBD2; J: TRBJ2-3; V: TRBV29-1
CDR3: CASSYRGLRNTEAFF; DNA: TGTGCCAGCAGTTACCGGGGTTTAAGGAACACTGAAGCTTTCTTT; size: .; D: .; J: TRBJ1-1; V: TRBV6-5
CDR3: CASSFIGENTEAFF; DNA: TGTGCCAGCAGCTTTATAGGGGAGAACACTGAAGCTTTCTTT; size: .; D: .; J: TRBJ1-1; V: TRBV5-5
CDR3: CASSFDKNTEAFF; DNA: TGTGCCAGCAGCTTTGACAAGAACACTGAAGCTTTCTTT; size: .; D: .; J: TRBJ1-1; V: TRBV5-4
CDR3: CASSQYSGLQSYNSPLHF; DNA: TGTGCCAGCAGCCAGTACTCAGGGTTACAGTCCTATAATTCACCCCTCCACTTT; size: .; D: .; J: TRBJ1-6; V: TRBV7-2
CDR3: CASSIISVSYNEQFF; DNA: TGTGCCAGTAGTATTATAAGCGTATCCTACAATGAGCAGTTCTTC; size: .; D: .; J: TRBJ2-1; V: TRBV19
CDR3: CASKLDIQGNYGYTF; DNA: TGTGCCAGCAAATTGGATATCCAGGGGAACTATGGCTACACCTTC; size: .; D: .; J: TRBJ1-2; V: TRBV11-3
CDR3: CASKDLAAYNEQFF; DNA: TGCGCCAGCAAAGACCTAGCGGCCTACAATGAGCAGTTCTTC; size: .; D: TRBD2; J: TRBJ2-1; V: TRBV5-1
CDR3: CSASSGGGTGELFF; DNA: TGCAGTGCTAGTAGCGGGGGTGGCACCGGGGAGCTGTTTTTT; size: .; D: TRBD2; J: TRBJ2-2; V: TRBV20-1
CDR3: CASSIRTGISNQPQHF; DNA: TGTGCCAGTAGTATTAGGACAGGGATTAGCAATCAGCCCCAGCATTTT; size: .; D: TRBD1; J: TRBJ1-5; V: TRBV19
CDR3: CASSPGQPQETQYF; DNA: TGTGCCAGCAGCCCGGGACAGCCTCAAGAGACCCAGTACTTC; size: .; D: TRBD1; J: TRBJ2-5; V: TRBV2
CDR3: CASSQAAGYGYTF; DNA: TGCGCCAGCAGCCAAGCGGCGGGCTATGGCTACACCTTC; size: once; D: .; J: TRBJ1-2; V: TRBV4-1
CDR3: CASAGTGLQPQHF; DNA: TGTGCCAGCGCCGGGACAGGGCTACAGCCCCAGCATTTT; size: .; D: TRBD1; J: TRBJ1-5; V: TRBV12-3/TRBV12-4
CDR3: CASSQGDSRNTIYF; DNA: TGTGCCAGCAGCCAAGGCGACAGTCGAAACACCATATATTTT; size: .; D: .; J: TRBJ1-3; V: TRBV14
CDR3: CASSREATWANSPLHF; DNA: TGTGCCAGCAGTAGGGAGGCTACCTGGGCTAATTCACCCCTCCACTTT; size: .; D: .; J: TRBJ1-6; V: TRBV2
CDR3: CASSLNSGTYEQYF; DNA: TGCGCCAGCAGCTTGAATAGCGGTACCTACGAGCAGTACTTC; size: .; D: .; J: TRBJ2-7; V: TRBV5-1
CDR3: CASISGLAGGLWYF; DNA: TGTGCCAGCATTTCCGGACTAGCGGGAGGATTATGGTACTTC; size: .; D: TRBD2; J: TRBJ2-7; V: TRBV2
CDR3: CSVEDRTGSFDQPQHF; DNA: TGCAGCGTTGAAGATCGCACAGGTTCTTTTGATCAGCCCCAGCATTTT; size: .; D: .; J: TRBJ1-5; V: TRBV29-1
CDR3: CASSEGQGLYEQYF; DNA: TGCGCCAGCAGCGAGGGACAGGGGCTCTACGAGCAGTACTTC; size: .; D: TRBD1; J: TRBJ2-7; V: TRBV5-1
CDR3: CASSQGGWDLAKNIQYF; DNA: TGTGCCAGCAGCCAAGGAGGGTGGGATCTAGCCAAAAACATTCAGTACTTC; size: .; D: .; J: TRBJ2-4; V: TRBV3-1/TRBV3-2
CDR3: CASSLEGTSEKLFF; DNA: TGTGCCAGCAGCTTGGAGGGGACAAGTGAAAAACTGTTTTTT; size: .; D: .; J: TRBJ1-4; V: TRBV5-4
CDR3: CASSPPDRQETQYF; DNA: TGTGCCAGCAGCCCACCCGACAGACAAGAGACCCAGTACTTC; size: .; D: .; J: TRBJ2-5; V: TRBV4-2
CDR3: CASSLGQGSGNEQFF; DNA: TGTGCCAGCAGCCTAGGACAGGGGTCAGGGAATGAGCAGTTCTTC; size: .; D: TRBD1; J: TRBJ2-1; V: TRBV5-5
CDR3: CSGSGEPSGNTIYF; DNA: TGCAGCGGATCAGGCGAGCCCTCTGGAAACACCATATATTTT; size: .; D: .; J: TRBJ1-3; V: TRBV29-1
CDR3: CASNTLAGAETQYF; DNA: TGTGCCAGCAACACCCTAGCGGGAGCCGAGACCCAGTACTTC; size: .; D: TRBD2; J: TRBJ2-5; V: TRBV2
CDR3: CASSLARAGTDTQYF; DNA: TGTGCCAGCAGCCTGGCGAGGGCGGGGACAGATACGCAGTATTTT; size: .; D: .; J: TRBJ2-3; V: TRBV7-9
CDR3: CAWSGGLQETQYF; DNA: TGTGCCTGGAGTGGGGGCCTCCAAGAGACCCAGTACTTC; size: .; D: .; J: TRBJ2-5; V: TRBV30
CDR3: CASSPELAANNEQFF; DNA: TGTGCCAGCAGTCCTGAGCTAGCAGCTAACAATGAGCAGTTCTTC; size: .; D: .; J: TRBJ2-1; V: TRBV3-1/TRBV3-2